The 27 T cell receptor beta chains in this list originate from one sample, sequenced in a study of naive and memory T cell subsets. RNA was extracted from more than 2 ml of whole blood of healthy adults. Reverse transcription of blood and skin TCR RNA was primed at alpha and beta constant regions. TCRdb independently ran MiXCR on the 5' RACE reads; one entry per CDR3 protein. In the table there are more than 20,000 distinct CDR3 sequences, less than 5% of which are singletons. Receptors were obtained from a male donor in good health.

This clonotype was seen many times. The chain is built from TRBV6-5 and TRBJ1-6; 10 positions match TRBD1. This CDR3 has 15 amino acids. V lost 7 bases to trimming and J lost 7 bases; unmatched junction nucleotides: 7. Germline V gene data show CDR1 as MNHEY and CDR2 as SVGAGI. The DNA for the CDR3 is TGTGCCAGCAATGACAGGGGGCGCAGGAATTCACCCCTCCACTTT. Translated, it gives CASNDRGRRNSPLHF.

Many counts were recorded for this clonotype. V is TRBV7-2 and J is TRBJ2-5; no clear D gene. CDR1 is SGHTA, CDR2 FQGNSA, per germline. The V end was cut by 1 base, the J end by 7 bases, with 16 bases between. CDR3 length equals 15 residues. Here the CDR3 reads CASSLDYGISGTQYF. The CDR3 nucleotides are TGTGCCAGCAGCTTAGACTACGGAATTTCGGGGACCCAGTACTTC. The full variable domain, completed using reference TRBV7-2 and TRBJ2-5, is GAGVSQSPSNKVTEKGKDVELRCDPISGHTALYWYRQSLGQGLEFLIYFQGNSAPDKSGLPSDRFSAERTGGSVSTLTIQRTQQEDSAVYLCASSLDYGISGTQYFGPGTRLLVL.

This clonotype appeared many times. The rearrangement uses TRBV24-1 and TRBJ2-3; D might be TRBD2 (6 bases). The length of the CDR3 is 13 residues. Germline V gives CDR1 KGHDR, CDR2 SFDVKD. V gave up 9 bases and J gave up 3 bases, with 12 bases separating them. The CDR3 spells CATGGGETDTQYF. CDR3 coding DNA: TGTGCCACCGGCGGAGGGGAGACAGATACGCAGTATTTT.

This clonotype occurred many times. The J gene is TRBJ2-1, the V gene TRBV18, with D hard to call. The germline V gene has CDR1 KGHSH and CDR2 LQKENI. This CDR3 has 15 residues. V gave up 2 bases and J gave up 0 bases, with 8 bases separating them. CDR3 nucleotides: TGTGCCAGCTCACCAGAATGGGGCTCCTACAATGAGCAGTTCTTC. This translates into CASSPEWGSYNEQFF. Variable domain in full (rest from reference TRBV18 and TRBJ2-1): NAGVMQNPRHLVRRRGQEARLRCSPMKGHSHVYWYRQLPEEGLKFMVYLQKENIIDESGMPKERFSAEFPKEGPSILRIQQVVRGDSAAYFCASSPEWGSYNEQFFGPGTRLTVL.

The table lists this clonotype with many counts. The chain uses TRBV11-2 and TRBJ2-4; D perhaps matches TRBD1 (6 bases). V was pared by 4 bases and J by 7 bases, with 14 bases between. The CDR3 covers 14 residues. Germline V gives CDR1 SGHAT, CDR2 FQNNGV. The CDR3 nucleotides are TGTGCCAGCAGCTCAACGACAGGTCAGAACATTCAGTACTTC. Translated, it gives CASSSTTGQNIQYF. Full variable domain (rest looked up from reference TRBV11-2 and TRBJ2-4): EAGVAQSPRYKIIEKRQSVAFWCNPISGHATLYWYQQILGQGPKLLIQFQNNGVVDDSQLPKDRFSAERLKGVDSTLKIQPAKLEDSAVYLCASSSTTGQNIQYFGAGTRLSVL.

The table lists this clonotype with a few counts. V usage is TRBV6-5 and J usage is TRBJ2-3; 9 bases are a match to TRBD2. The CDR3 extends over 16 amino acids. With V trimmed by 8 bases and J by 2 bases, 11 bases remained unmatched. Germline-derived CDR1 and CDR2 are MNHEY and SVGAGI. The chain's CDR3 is CASRRREGRATDTQYF. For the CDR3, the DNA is TGTGCCAGCCGACGGCGGGAGGGGAGAGCCACAGATACGCAGTATTTT.

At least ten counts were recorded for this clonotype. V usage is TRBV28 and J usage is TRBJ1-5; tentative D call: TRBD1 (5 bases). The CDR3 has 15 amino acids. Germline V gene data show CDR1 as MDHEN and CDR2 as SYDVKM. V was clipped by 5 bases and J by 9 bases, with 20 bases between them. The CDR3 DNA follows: TGTGCCAGCAGTCAAAGTCGGCAGGGCGGGCGGCCCCAGCATTTT. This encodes CASSQSRQGGRPQHF.

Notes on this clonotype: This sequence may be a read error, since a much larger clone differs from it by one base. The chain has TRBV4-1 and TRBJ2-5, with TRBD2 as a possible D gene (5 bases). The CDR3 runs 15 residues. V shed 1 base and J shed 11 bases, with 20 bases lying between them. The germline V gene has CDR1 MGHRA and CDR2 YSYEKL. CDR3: CASSQGGPGHYEQYF. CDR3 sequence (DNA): TGCGCCAGCAGCCAAGGCGGGCCAGGTCACTATGAGCAGTACTTC.

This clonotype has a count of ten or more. In DNA, the CDR3 is TGTGCTAGTGGTTTAAGACAGGGGGCGTTGTACGAGCAGTACTTC. It specifies CASGLRQGALYEQYF. The rearrangement joins TRBV12-5 to TRBJ2-7, with 10 bases matching TRBD1. The CDR3 has 15 residues. The trim removed 3 bases at V and 4 bases at J, leaving 6 bases unmatched. In germline, CDR1 is LGHNT, CDR2 FRNRAP.

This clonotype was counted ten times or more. CDR3 DNA sequence: TGCAGTGCTAGAGCCCCCGGGAGAGGGCGCACAGATACGCAGTATTTT. Protein: CSARAPGRGRTDTQYF. This rearrangement joins TRBV20-1 to TRBJ2-3; a weak D match, TRBD2 (6 bases). The CDR3 is made up of 16 amino acids. CDR1 is DFQATT, CDR2 SNEGSKA, per germline (reference sequence). V was pared by 1 base and J by 1 base, with 15 bases between.

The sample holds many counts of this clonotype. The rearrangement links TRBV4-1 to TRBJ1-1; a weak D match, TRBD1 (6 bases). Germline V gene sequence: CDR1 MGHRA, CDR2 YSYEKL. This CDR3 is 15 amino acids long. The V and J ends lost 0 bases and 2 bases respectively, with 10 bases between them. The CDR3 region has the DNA TGCGCCAGCAGCCAAGACAGGGGCGGAAACACTGAAGCTTTCTTT. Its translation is CASSQDRGGNTEAFF.

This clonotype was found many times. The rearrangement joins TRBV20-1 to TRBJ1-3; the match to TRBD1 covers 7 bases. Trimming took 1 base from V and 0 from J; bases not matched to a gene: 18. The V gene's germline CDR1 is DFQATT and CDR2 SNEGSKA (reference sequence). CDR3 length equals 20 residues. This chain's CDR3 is CSARGWPKLGQQFSGNTIYF. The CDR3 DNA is TGCAGTGCTAGAGGATGGCCCAAATTGGGACAGCAGTTCTCTGGAAACACCATATATTTT.

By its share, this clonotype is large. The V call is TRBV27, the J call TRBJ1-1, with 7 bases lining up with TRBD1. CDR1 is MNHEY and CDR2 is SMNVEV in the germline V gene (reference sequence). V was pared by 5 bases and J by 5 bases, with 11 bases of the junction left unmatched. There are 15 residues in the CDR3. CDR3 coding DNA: TGTGCCAGCAGTCCGGGGACAGCCTCGTGGACTGAAGCTTTCTTT. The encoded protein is CASSPGTASWTEAFF.

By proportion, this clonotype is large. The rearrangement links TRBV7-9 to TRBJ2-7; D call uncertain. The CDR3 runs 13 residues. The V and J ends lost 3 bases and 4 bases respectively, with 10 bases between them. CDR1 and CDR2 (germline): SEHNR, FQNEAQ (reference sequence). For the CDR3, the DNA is TGTGCCAGCAGCTTTAACCCTCTTTACGAGCAGTACTTC. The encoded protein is CASSFNPLYEQYF.

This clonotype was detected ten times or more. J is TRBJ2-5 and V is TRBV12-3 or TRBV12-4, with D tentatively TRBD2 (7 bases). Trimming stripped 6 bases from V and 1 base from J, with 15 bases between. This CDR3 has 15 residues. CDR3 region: CASSLSAGAQETQYF. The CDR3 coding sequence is TGTGCCAGCAGCCTGTCTGCGGGGGCCCAAGAGACCCAGTACTTC.

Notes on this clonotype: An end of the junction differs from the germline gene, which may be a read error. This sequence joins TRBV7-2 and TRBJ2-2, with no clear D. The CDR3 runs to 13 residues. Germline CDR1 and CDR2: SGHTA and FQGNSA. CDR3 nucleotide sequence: TGTGCCAGCAGCTTGACGAACGCCGGGGAGCTGTTTTTT. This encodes CASSLTNAGELFF.

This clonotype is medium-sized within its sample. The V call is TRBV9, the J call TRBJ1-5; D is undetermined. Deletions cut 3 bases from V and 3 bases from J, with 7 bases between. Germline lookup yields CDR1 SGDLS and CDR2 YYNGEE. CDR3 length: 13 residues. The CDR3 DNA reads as TGTGCCAGCAGCGCGACTGTCAATCAGCCCCAGCATTTT. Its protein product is CASSATVNQPQHF.

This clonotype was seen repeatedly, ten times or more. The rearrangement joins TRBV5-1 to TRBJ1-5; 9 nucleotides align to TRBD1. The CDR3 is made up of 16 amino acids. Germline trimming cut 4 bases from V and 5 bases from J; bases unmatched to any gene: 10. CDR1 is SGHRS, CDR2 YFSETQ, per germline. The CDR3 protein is CASSPGPGQGDQPQHF. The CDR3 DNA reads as TGCGCCAGCAGCCCCGGGCCGGGACAGGGTGATCAGCCCCAGCATTTT.

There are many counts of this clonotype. CDR3 nucleotides: TGTGCCAGCAGCTTCTATGGGACCGGCTACACCTTC. Its protein product is CASSFYGTGYTF. V usage is TRBV11-2 and J usage is TRBJ1-2; possible D gene TRBD1, 5 bases. CDR3 length: 12 residues. V lost 3 bases and J lost 8, with 10 bases in between. Germline CDR1 and CDR2: SGHAT and FQNNGV.

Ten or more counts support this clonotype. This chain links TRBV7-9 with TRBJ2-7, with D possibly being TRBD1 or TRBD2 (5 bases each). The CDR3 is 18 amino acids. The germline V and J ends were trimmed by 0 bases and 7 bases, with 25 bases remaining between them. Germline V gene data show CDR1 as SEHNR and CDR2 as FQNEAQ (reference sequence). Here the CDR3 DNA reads TGTGCCAGCAGCTTAGCTTGGGGGTTTGAGCGAGAGCCCCCGGAGCAGTACTTC. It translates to CASSLAWGFEREPPEQYF.

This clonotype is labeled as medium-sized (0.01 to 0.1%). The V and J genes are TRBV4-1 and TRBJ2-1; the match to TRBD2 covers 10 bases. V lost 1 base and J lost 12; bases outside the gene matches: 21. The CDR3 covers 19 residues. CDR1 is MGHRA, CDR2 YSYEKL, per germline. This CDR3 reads CASSQGGASGRAGGGVQFF. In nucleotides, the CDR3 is TGCGCCAGCAGCCAAGGGGGGGCTAGCGGGAGAGCTGGGGGGGGTGTGCAGTTCTTC.

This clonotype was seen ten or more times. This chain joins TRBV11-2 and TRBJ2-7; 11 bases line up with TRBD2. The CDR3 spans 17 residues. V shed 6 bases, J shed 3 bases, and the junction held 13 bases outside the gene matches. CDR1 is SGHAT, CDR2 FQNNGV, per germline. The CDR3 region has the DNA TGTGCCAGCAGACGACCTGGGACTAGCGGAGGCAACTACGAGCAGTACTTC. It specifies CASRRPGTSGGNYEQYF.

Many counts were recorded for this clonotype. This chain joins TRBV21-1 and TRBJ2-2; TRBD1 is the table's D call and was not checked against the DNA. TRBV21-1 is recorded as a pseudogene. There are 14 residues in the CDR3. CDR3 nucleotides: TGTGCCAGCATCTGGAAACAGGGGAACGGGGAGCTGTTTTTT. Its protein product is CASIWKQGNGELFF.

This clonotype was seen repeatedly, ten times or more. DNA of the CDR3: TGTGCCAGCAGCTTCCAGGGATTGGAGACCCAGTACTTC. Its translation is CASSFQGLETQYF. The rearrangement links TRBV11-2 to TRBJ2-5; a weak D match, TRBD1 (5 bases). CDR1 and CDR2 (germline): SGHAT, FQNNGV. The V and J ends lost 3 bases and 5 bases respectively, with 10 bases between them. The CDR3 sequence is 13 residues long.

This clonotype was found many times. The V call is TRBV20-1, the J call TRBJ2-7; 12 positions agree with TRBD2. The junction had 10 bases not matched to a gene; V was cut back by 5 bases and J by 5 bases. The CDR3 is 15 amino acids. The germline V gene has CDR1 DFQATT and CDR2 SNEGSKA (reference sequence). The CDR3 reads CSAQEPTSGGDEQYF. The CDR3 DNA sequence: TGCAGTGCTCAAGAACCGACTAGCGGGGGAGACGAGCAGTACTTC.

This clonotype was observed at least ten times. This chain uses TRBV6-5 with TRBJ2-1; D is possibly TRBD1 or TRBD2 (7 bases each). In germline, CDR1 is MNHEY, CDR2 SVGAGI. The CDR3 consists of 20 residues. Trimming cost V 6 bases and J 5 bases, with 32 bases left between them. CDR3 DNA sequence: TGTGCCAGCAGACTCCTCCAGGGGGTAGCGGGTGAGGGCTTTGACAATGAGCAGTTCTTC. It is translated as CASRLLQGVAGEGFDNEQFF.

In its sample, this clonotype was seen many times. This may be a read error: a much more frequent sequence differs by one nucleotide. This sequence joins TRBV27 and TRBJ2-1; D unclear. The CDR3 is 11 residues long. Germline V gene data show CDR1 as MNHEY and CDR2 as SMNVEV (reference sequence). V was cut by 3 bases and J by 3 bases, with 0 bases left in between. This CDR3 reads CASSFYNEQFF. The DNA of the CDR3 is TGTGCCAGCAGTTTCTACAATGAGCAGTTCTTC.